Each of the 13 T cell receptor beta chains below was sequenced from the same sample in a study of monozygotic twins with inflammatory bowel disease. TCRdb reprocessed the 5' RACE reads, keeping one entry per CDR3 protein, no DNA. The table gives approximately 400,000 distinct CDR3 sequences; the top ten clones make up 2.4% of it. Sequences were obtained from blood. These receptor sequences come from a human donor with ulcerative colitis or Crohn's disease, or a healthy co-twin of an affected twin (not recorded which).

The chain carries TRBV5-6 and TRBJ2-1; TCRdb's assignment of TRBD2 cannot be checked, as there is no DNA. CDR1 SGHDT and CDR2 YYEEEE come from the germline V gene. This CDR3 region has 14 residues. The CDR3 loop is CASSLGLAGLEQFF.

This sequence joins TRBV21-1 and TRBJ2-5; TCRdb picks TRBD2, but there is no DNA to check that call. TRBV21-1 is a pseudogene segment. CDR3 length: 15 residues. CDR3 sequence reads: CASSPGGTRQETQYF.

The rearrangement links TRBV5-1 to TRBJ2-3; absent DNA, TCRdb's TRBD2 call cannot be checked. This CDR3 region has 15 residues. Germline CDR1 SGHRS, CDR2 YFSETQ. This chain's CDR3 is CASSLGLAGADTQYF.

The chain is built from TRBV30 and TRBJ2-7; the D call of TRBD1 rests on TCRdb alone, since no DNA is present to check it. Germline lookup yields CDR1 GTSNPN and CDR2 SVGIG (reference sequence). The CDR3 totals 13 residues. The CDR3 is CACNRDSSYEQYF.

The chain couples TRBV6-1 to TRBJ1-2. CDR1 and CDR2 (germline): MNHNS, SASEGT. There are 14 residues in the CDR3. CDR3 region: CASSKQGGHYGYTF.

This chain uses TRBV14 with TRBJ1-1; TCRdb indicates TRBD1, and absent DNA this call remains unverified. Germline assignment: CDR1 SGHDN and CDR2 FVKESK. The CDR3 contains 15 residues. The CDR3 loop is CAPQGTGKMNTEAFF. Full variable domain (rest looked up from reference TRBV14 and TRBJ1-1): EAGVTQFPSHSVIEKGQTVTLRCDPISGHDNLYWYRRVMGKEIKFLLHFVKESKQDESGMPNNRFLAERTGGTYSTLKVQPAELEDSGVYFCAPQGTGKMNTEAFFGQGTRLTVV.

The chain couples TRBV5-1 to TRBJ2-7; the D gene TCRdb calls, TRBD1, cannot be checked with no DNA. The V gene's germline CDR1 is SGHRS and CDR2 YFSETQ. This CDR3 is built from 14 residues. The CDR3 region is CASSPDRMGYEQYF.

The genes are TRBV12-3 or TRBV12-4 and TRBJ2-2; TCRdb lists TRBD2, though no DNA is available to test this call. The CDR3 loop spans 16 amino acids. CDR3 region: CASSLAGGSATGELFF.

The chain combines TRBV7-2 with TRBJ1-5; checking the TCRdb D call of TRBD1 is not possible without DNA. CDR3 length: 15 amino acids. The germline gives CDR1 SGHTA, CDR2 FQGNSA. The CDR3 sequence: CASSLTITGNQPQHF.

The V gene is TRBV6-2 or TRBV6-3, the J gene TRBJ2-1; the D gene TCRdb calls, TRBD2, cannot be checked with no DNA. The V gene's germline CDR1 is MNHEY and CDR2 SVGEGT. The CDR3 runs to 15 residues. The CDR3 loop is CASTNSGRSYNEQFF.

The chain joins TRBV5-1 to TRBJ1-1; TCRdb calls TRBD1, which cannot be checked without DNA. Germline CDR1 and CDR2: SGHRS and YFSETQ. The CDR3 length is 11 residues. The CDR3 is CASSLGQLAFF.

This chain joins TRBV7-2 and TRBJ2-1; without DNA, the TCRdb call of TRBD1 cannot be checked. Germline values: CDR1 SGHTA, CDR2 FQGNSA. The CDR3 covers 14 residues. The CDR3 sequence: CASSLAQGYNEQFF.

This sequence joins TRBV5-1 and TRBJ1-2; TCRdb calls TRBD1, which cannot be checked without DNA. There are 14 residues in the CDR3. The V gene's germline CDR1 is SGHRS and CDR2 YFSETQ. The CDR3 region is CASSFRPGDYGYTF. The full variable domain, with the rest looked up from reference TRBV5-1 and TRBJ1-2, is KAGVTQTPRYLIKTRGQQVTLSCSPISGHRSVSWYQQTPGQGLQFLFEYFSETQRNKGNFPGRFSGRQFSNSRSEMNVSTLELGDSALYLCASSFRPGDYGYTFGSGTRLTVV.